The source of this T cell receptor beta chain is a study of cytomegalovirus exposure and HLA in healthy donors. Study-level points and caveats: Most subjects had HLA-A and HLA-B alleles reportedly predicted accurately by TCR beta sequences.

This PCR relied on a set of 60 Vbeta primers and 13 Jbeta primers. Here immunoSEQ multiplex PCR was the method, and the copy in TCRdb shows in-frame clones only, minus some. The sample shows 130,000 or so clones, about 80% of them seen only once. Comment on this clone: Its matching antigen is unknown.

The sample taken for sequencing was PBMCs. The source of this sequence is a woman aged 50 to 60 in good health and CMV-seropositive.

DNA of the CDR3: TGTGCCAGCAGCTTGGCCTCCGCCCTCACGCGGGCTTTCTTT. Protein sequence: CASSLASALTRAFF. V is TRBV5-6 and J is TRBJ1-1; D uncertain. There are 14 residues in the CDR3. V lost 0 bases to trimming and J lost 11 bases, with 17 bases between them. From germline, CDR1 is SGHDT and CDR2 YYEEEE.